The rows below give T cell receptor beta chains drawn from one sample of a study of blood T cell repertoires in COVID-19. Sequenced by immunoSEQ multiplex PCR; TCRdb stores in-frame clones only, minus some. The data hold over 200,000 clones, with around 85% observed a single time. Sequenced material: PBMCs or T cells enriched from blood (not recorded which). These receptors all stem from a woman in her forties or fifties in a cohort exposed to, infected with or recovered from COVID-19 (not recorded which). Both conserved end residues are part of each CDR3. Fields, in order: clone size, D gene, J gene, V gene, CDR3 protein, CDR3 DNA. The D gene is left open where the match is weak. Size is stated for part of the rows, as once, few or many counts, or as a class when the clone is expanded.

.,TRBD1,TRBJ1-4,TRBV5-1,CASSLVPPGQPATNEKLFF,TGCGCCAGCAGCTTGGTCCCTCCGGGACAGCCTGCAACTAATGAAAAACTGTTTTTT
.,.,TRBJ1-2,TRBV9,CASTGDRGRNYGYTF,TGTGCCAGCACCGGAGACCGGGGTCGGAACTATGGCTACACCTTC
.,.,TRBJ1-1,TRBV5-5,CASSLLTGANTEAFF,TGTGCCAGCAGCTTGTTAACCGGTGCGAACACTGAAGCTTTCTTT
.,.,TRBJ2-1,TRBV5-4,CASSIRQVPNEQFF,TGTGCCAGCAGCATACGACAGGTCCCCAATGAGCAGTTCTTC
.,TRBD2,TRBJ2-3,TRBV9,CASSQDTLTSGGPSTDTQYF,TGTGCCAGCAGCCAAGACACCCTGACTAGCGGGGGGCCCAGCACAGATACGCAGTATTTT
.,.,TRBJ2-3,TRBV27,CASSLLQNTDTQYF,TGTGCCAGCAGTTTATTACAGAACACAGATACGCAGTATTTT
few,.,TRBJ2-2,TRBV28,CASSAGKSHTGELFF,TGTGCCAGCAGTGCAGGGAAATCGCACACCGGGGAGCTGTTTTTT
.,.,TRBJ1-6,TRBV6-5,CASGGSNSPLHF,TGTGCCAGCGGAGGGTCTAATTCACCCCTCCACTTT
few,.,TRBJ2-7,TRBV2,CASSVGVYPRYEQYF,TGTGCCAGCAGTGTCGGGGTATATCCCAGATACGAGCAGTACTTC
.,.,TRBJ1-4,TRBV4-3,CASSQGLEGNEKLFF,TGCGCCAGCAGCCAAGGGTTGGAGGGAAATGAAAAACTGTTTTTT
.,.,TRBJ1-1,TRBV5-8,CASSRVEGGEAFF,TGTGCCAGCAGTCGCGTGGAAGGAGGGGAAGCTTTCTTT
.,TRBD1,TRBJ1-2,TRBV11-2,CASSPGQGIRYGYTF,TGTGCCAGCAGCCCCGGACAGGGGATACGATATGGCTACACCTTC
.,.,TRBJ1-5,TRBV27,CASSLNGDQPQHF,TGTGCCAGCAGTTTAAACGGTGATCAGCCCCAGCATTTT
once,TRBD1,TRBJ2-3,TRBV5-1,CASSRGQGVTDTQYF,TGCGCCAGCAGCCGCGGACAGGGTGTAACAGATACGCAGTATTTT